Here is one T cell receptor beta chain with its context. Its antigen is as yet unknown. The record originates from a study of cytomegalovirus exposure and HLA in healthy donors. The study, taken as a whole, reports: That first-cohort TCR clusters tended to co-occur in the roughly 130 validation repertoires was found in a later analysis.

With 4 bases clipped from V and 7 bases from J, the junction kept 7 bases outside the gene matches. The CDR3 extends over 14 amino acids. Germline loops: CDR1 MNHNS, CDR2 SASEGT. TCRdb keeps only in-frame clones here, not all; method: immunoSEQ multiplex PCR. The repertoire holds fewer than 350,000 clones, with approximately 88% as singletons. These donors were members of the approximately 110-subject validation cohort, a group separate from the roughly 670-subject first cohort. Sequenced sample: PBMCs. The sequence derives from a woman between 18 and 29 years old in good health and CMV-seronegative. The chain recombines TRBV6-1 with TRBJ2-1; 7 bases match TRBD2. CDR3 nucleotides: TGTGCCAGCAGTGGGGCCGGGGGGTGGAATGAGCAGTTCTTC. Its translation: CASSGAGGWNEQFF.